Listed here is a single TCR beta chain. This CDR3 comprises 14 residues. V was pared by 0 bases and J by 9 bases, with 15 bases between. Germline V gene sequence: CDR1 GTSNPN, CDR2 SVGIG (reference sequence). Time point in this sample: pretreatment peripheral blood. This entry comes from a study of PD-L1 blockade in urothelial cancer. Overall study context: Patients had received 0 to 3 prior chemotherapy regimens. At 6 weeks and at 3 weeks (second dose) after treatment start, blood was analyzed.

TCRdb keeps only in-frame clones here, not all; method: immunoSEQ multiplex PCR. The sample records over 45,000 clones, about 82% being singletons. The origin of this receptor is a man aged 55 to 69 with urothelial cancer. This chain uses TRBV30 with TRBJ1-5; no reliable D call. The starting material was PBMCs, obtained around atezolizumab (anti-PD-L1) treatment. For the CDR3, the DNA is TGTGCCTGGAGTGTACTATTAGGCGTCGGGCCCCAGCATTTT. Its protein product is CAWSVLLGVGPQHF.